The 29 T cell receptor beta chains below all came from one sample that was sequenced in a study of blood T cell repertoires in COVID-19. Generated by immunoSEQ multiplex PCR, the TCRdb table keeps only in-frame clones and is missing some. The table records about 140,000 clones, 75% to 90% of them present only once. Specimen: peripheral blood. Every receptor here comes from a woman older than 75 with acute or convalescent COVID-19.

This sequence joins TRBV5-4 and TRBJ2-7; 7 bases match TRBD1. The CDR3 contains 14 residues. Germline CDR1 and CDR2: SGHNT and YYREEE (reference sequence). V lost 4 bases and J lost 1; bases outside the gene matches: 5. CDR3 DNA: TGTGCCAGCAGCAATCCGGGACAGTCCTACGAGCAGTACTTC. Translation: CASSNPGQSYEQYF.

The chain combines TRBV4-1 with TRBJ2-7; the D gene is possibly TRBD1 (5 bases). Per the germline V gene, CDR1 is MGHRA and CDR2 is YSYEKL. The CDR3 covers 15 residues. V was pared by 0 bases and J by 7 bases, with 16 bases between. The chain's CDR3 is CASSQDQVQGREQYF. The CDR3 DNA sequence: TGCGCCAGCAGCCAAGACCAGGTGCAGGGTCGTGAGCAGTACTTC.

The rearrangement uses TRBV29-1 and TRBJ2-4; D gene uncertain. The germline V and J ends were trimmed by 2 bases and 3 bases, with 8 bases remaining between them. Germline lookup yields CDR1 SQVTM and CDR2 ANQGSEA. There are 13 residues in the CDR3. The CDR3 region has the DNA TGCAGCGTTGAAAGTCCTAACAAAAACATTCAGTACTTC. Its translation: CSVESPNKNIQYF.

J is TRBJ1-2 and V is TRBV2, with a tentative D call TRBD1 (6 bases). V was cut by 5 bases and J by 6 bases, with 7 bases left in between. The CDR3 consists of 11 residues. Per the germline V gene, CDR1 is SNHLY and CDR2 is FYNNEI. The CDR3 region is CASSRTDGYTF. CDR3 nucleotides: TGTGCCAGCAGTCGGACAGATGGCTACACCTTC.

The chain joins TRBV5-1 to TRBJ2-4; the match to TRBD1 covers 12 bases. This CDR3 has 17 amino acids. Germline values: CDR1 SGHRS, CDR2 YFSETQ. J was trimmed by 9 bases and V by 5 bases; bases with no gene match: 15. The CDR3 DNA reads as TGCGCCAGCAGACTTCAACCCCCGGGACAGGGGGCCTTCATTCAGTACTTC. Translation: CASRLQPPGQGAFIQYF.

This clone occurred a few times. CDR3 region: CASNLRDRALSNTEAFF. The CDR3, as DNA: TGTGCCAGCAATCTACGGGACAGGGCCCTTTCGAACACTGAAGCTTTCTTT. This rearrangement joins TRBV28 to TRBJ1-1, with TRBD1 matching 9 bases. The junction had 13 bases not matched to a gene; V was cut back by 7 bases and J by 1 base. Per germline, CDR1 MDHEN and CDR2 SYDVKM. CDR3 length: 17 amino acids.

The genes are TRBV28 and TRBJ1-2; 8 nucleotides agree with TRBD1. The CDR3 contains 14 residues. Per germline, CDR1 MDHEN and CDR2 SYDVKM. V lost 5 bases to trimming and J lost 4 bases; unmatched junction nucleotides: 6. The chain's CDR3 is CASSLTGVSYGYTF. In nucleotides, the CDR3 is TGTGCCAGCAGTCTGACAGGGGTTAGCTATGGCTACACCTTC.

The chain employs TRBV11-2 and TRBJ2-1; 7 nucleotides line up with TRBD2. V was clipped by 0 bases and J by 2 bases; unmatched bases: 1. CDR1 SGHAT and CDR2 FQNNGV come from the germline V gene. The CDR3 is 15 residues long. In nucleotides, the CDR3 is TGTGCCAGCAGCTTAGAAGGGAGGGCCTACAATGAGCAGTTCTTC. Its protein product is CASSLEGRAYNEQFF.

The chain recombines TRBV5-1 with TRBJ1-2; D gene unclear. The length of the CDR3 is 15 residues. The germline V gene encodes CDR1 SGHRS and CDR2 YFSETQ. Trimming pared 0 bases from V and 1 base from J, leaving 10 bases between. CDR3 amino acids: CASSLAVGVNYGYTF. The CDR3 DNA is TGCGCCAGCAGCTTGGCTGTGGGAGTTAACTATGGCTACACCTTC. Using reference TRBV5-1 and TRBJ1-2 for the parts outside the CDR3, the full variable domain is KAGVTQTPRYLIKTRGQQVTLSCSPISGHRSVSWYQQTPGQGLQFLFEYFSETQRNKGNFPGRFSGRQFSNSRSEMNVSTLELGDSALYLCASSLAVGVNYGYTFGSGTRLTVV.

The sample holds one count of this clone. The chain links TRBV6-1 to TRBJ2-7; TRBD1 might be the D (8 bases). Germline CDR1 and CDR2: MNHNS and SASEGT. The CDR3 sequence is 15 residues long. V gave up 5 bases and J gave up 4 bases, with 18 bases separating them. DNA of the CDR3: TGTGCCAGCAGTCTACCGAACAGGGGGGGGTACGAGCAGTACTTC. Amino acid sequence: CASSLPNRGGYEQYF.

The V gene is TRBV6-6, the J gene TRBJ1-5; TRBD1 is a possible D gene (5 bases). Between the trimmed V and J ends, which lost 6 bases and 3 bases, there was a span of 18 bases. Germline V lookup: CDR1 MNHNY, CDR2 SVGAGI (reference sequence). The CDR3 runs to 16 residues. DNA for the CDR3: TGTGCCAGCAGCTCAATCTCCGGGGGACTCAATCAGCCCCAGCATTTT. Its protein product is CASSSISGGLNQPQHF.

CDR3 residues: CASRRDSISTYEQYF. CDR3 nucleotide sequence: TGTGCCAGCAGGAGGGACAGCATATCCACCTACGAGCAGTACTTC. The gene calls are TRBV2 and TRBJ2-7, with 7 bases that match TRBD1. Germline assignment: CDR1 SNHLY and CDR2 FYNNEI. The CDR3 loop spans 15 amino acids. J lost 2 bases, V lost 6 bases, and 10 bases had no gene match.

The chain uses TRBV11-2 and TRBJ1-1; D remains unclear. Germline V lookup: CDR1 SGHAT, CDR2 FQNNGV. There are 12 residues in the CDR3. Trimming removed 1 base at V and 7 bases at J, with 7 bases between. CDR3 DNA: TGTGCCAGCAGCTTAGTCGCAGATGAAGCTTTCTTT. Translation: CASSLVADEAFF.

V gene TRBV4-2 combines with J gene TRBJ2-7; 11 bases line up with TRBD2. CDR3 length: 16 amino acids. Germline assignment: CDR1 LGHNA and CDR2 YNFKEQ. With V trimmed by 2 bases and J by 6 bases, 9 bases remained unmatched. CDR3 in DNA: TGTGCCAGCAGCCAACCAGTAGCGGGAGGGCCACCCGAGCAGTACTTC. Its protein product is CASSQPVAGGPPEQYF.

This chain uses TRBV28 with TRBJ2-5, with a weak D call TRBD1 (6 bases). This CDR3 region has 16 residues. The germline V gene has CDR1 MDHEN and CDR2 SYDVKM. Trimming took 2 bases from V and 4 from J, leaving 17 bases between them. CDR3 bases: TGTGCCAGCAGTTTAAAAACGACAGGCCGGGGAGAGACCCAGTACTTC. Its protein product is CASSLKTTGRGETQYF.

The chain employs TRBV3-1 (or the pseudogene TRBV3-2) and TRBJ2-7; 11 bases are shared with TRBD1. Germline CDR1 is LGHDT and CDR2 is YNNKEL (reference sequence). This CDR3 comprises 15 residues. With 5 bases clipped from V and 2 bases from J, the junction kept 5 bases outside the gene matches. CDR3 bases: TGTGCCAGCAGCTGGGGACAGGGGGATCCCTACGAGCAGTACTTC. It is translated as CASSWGQGDPYEQYF.

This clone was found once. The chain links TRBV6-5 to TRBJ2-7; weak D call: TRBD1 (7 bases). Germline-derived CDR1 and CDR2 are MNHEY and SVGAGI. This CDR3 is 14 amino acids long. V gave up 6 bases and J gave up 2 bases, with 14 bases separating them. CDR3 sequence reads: CASSRQGGPYEQYF. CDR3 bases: TGTGCCAGCAGCCGTCAGGGGGGCCCCTACGAGCAGTACTTC.

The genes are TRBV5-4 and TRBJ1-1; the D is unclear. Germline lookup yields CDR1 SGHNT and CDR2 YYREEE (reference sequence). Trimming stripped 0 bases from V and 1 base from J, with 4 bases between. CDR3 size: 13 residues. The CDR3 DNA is TGTGCCAGCAGCTTGGCGCGGAACACTGAAGCTTTCTTT. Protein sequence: CASSLARNTEAFF.

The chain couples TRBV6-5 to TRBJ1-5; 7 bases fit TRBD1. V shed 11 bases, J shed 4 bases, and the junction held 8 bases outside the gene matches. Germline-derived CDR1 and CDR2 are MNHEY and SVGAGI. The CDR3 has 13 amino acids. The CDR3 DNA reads TGTGCCTCTAGGGGACAGACGAATCAGCCCCAGCATTTT. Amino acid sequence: CASRGQTNQPQHF.

CDR3 DNA sequence: TGTGCCACCGACAGGGGGCGCGGTGACGGGGAGCTGTTTTTT. This codes for CATDRGRGDGELFF. The V call is TRBV10-3, the J call TRBJ2-2, with 10 positions matching TRBD1. The germline V gene has CDR1 ENHRY and CDR2 SYGVKD. With V trimmed by 10 bases and J by 7 bases, 9 bases remained unmatched. The CDR3 has 14 amino acids.

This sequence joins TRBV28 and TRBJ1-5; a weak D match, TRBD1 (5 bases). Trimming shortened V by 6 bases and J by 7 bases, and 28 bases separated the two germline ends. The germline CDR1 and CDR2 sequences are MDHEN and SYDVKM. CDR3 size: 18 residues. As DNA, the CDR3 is TGTGCCAGCAGGACGCCTACCAACGACAGACTCCCAGGACAGCCCCAGCATTTT. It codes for CASRTPTNDRLPGQPQHF.

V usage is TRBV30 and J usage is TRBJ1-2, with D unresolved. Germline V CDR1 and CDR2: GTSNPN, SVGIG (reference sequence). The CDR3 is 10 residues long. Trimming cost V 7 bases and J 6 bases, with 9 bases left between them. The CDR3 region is CASDLHGYTF. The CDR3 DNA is TGTGCCTCGGACTTACATGGCTACACCTTC.

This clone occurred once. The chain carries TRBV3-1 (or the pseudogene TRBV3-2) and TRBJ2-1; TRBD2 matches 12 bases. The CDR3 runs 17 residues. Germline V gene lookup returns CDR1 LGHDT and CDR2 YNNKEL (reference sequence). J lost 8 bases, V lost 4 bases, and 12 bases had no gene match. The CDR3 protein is CASSPTGTSGRRDEQFF. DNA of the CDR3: TGTGCCAGCAGCCCTACGGGCACTAGCGGGAGGAGGGATGAGCAGTTCTTC.

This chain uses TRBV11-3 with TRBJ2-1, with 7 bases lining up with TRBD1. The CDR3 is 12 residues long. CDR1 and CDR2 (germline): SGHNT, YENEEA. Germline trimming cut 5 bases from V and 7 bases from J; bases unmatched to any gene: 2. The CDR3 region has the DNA TGTGCCAGCAGCCACAGGGGAAATGAGCAGTTCTTC. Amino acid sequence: CASSHRGNEQFF.

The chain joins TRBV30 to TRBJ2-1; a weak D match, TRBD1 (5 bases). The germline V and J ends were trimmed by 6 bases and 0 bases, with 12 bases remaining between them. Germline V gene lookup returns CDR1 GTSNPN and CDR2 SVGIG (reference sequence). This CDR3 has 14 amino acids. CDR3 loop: CACHRKSSYNEQFF. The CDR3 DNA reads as TGTGCCTGTCACAGGAAGAGCTCCTACAATGAGCAGTTCTTC.

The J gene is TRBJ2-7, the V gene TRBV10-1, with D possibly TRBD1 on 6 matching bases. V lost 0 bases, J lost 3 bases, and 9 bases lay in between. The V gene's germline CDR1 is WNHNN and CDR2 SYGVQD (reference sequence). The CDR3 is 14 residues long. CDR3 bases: TGCGCCAGCAGTGAGTCGGGGGCGGTCTACGAGCAGTACTTC. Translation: CASSESGAVYEQYF.

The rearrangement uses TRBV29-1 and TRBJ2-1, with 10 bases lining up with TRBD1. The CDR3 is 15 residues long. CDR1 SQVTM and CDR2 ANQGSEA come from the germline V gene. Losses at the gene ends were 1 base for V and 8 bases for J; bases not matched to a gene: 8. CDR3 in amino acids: CSVEVGDRGMDEQFF. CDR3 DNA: TGCAGCGTTGAAGTGGGGGACAGGGGAATGGATGAGCAGTTCTTC.

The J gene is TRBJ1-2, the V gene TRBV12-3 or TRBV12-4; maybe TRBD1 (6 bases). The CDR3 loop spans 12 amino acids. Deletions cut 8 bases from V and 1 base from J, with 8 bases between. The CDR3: CASVQGNYGYTF. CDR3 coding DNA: TGTGCCAGCGTACAGGGTAACTATGGCTACACCTTC.

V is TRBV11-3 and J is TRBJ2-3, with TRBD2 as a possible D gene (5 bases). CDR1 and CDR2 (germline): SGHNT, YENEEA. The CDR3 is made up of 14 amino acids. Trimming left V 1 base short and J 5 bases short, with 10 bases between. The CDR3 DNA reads TGTGCCAGCAGCTTAGGAGGGTACGGAGATACGCAGTATTTT. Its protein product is CASSLGGYGDTQYF.